Listed here are 6 T cell receptor beta chains from one sample, sequenced in a study of blood T cell repertoires in COVID-19. The protocol was immunoSEQ multiplex PCR, while the TCRdb copy is restricted to in-frame clones and leaves out a portion. The sample carries 150,000 or so clones, 70% to 90% recorded once. Sequenced input: peripheral blood. These receptors all stem from a woman between 45 and 65 years old with COVID-19, enrolled during active disease.

This clone was counted only a few times. The chain has TRBV25-1 and TRBJ2-5; TRBD2 agrees at 8 bases. The trim removed 6 bases at V and 3 bases at J, leaving 6 bases unmatched. CDR3 length: 14 residues. The germline gives CDR1 MGHDK, CDR2 SYGVNS. CDR3: CASSQRGGEETQYF. The CDR3 DNA is TGTGCCAGCAGCCAACGGGGGGGAGAAGAGACCCAGTACTTC.

The CDR3 reads CASSQIEGGATEAFF. The CDR3 nucleotides read TGTGCCAGCAGCCAAATTGAGGGGGGGGCTACTGAAGCTTTCTTT. V is TRBV4-2 and J is TRBJ1-1, with D possibly TRBD1 on 6 matching bases. The CDR3 has 15 residues. Trimming left V 2 bases short and J 5 bases short, with 15 bases between. Germline V gene sequence: CDR1 LGHNA, CDR2 YNFKEQ.

The chain employs TRBV7-6 and TRBJ2-5, with D possibly matching TRBD2 (7 bases). There are 15 residues in the CDR3. Trimming removed 5 bases from V and 5 bases from J, with 18 bases in between. The germline V gene has CDR1 SGHVS and CDR2 FNYEAQ. The CDR3 region is CASSGLGGGWETQYF. In DNA form, the CDR3 reads TGTGCCAGCAGCGGACTAGGGGGGGGTTGGGAGACCCAGTACTTC. Full variable domain (remainder filled in from reference TRBV7-6 and TRBJ2-5): GAGVSQSPRYKVTKRGQDVALRCDPISGHVSLYWYRQALGQGPEFLTYFNYEAQQDKSGLPNDRFSAERPEGSISTLTIQRTEQRDSAMYRCASSGLGGGWETQYFGPGTRLLVL.

This chain joins TRBV6-4 and TRBJ2-1, with 8 positions matching TRBD1. The CDR3 is 15 amino acids. V trimming: 3 bases; J trimming: 5 bases; junction bases outside the gene matches: 6. Germline V gene data show CDR1 as MRHNA and CDR2 as SNTAGT. The CDR3 reads CASSEGQGAHNEQFF. As DNA, the CDR3 is TGTGCCAGCAGTGAGGGGCAGGGGGCTCACAATGAGCAGTTCTTC.

This sequence joins TRBV25-1 and TRBJ1-1; D is uncertain. The germline CDR1 and CDR2 sequences are MGHDK and SYGVNS. The V end lost 3 bases, the J end lost 10 bases, and 12 bases lay between the germline ends. This CDR3 region has 12 residues. The CDR3 region is CASSDRRFGAFF. The DNA for the CDR3 is TGTGCCAGCAGTGATCGTAGATTCGGAGCTTTCTTT.

The chain is built from TRBV18 and TRBJ1-1; possible D gene TRBD1, 6 bases. This CDR3 comprises 14 residues. The V and J ends lost 2 bases and 5 bases respectively, with 12 bases between them. In germline, CDR1 is KGHSH, CDR2 LQKENI. The CDR3 protein is CASSPARGRTEAFF. The CDR3 DNA follows: TGTGCCAGCTCACCAGCCAGGGGTAGGACTGAAGCTTTCTTT.